A selection of T cell receptor beta chains follows, all from one sample in a study of siplizumab effects on memory and regulatory T cells. Method: immunoSEQ multiplex PCR; TCRdb's copy keeps in-frame clones and lacks some. The table has roughly 56,000 clones, more than 85% seen once. The sample consisted of CD8+ T cells sorted from blood. These receptors originate from a human donor in good health. Each CDR3 is given with its conserved first and last residue. The D gene is left open where the match is weak. Clone sizes are given selectively: once, few, many, or a class where the clone is expanded.

v_gene	abundance	j_gene	d_gene	CDR3aa	CDR3nt
TRBV27	NA	TRBJ2-7	TRBD1	CASSDRGESYEQYF	TGTGCCAGCAGTGACAGGGGGGAAAGCTACGAGCAGTACTTC
TRBV7-9	NA	TRBJ2-5	NA	CASSLMVGEETQYF	TGTGCCAGCAGCTTAATGGTTGGGGAAGAGACCCAGTACTTC
TRBV6-5	NA	TRBJ1-4	NA	CASSSTGLSEKLFF	TGTGCCAGCAGCTCCACAGGGTTGAGTGAAAAACTGTTTTTT
TRBV5-1	NA	TRBJ2-2	NA	CASSLVRNTGELFF	TGCGCCAGCAGCTTGGTCCGAAACACCGGGGAGCTGTTTTTT
TRBV4-2	once	TRBJ2-1	NA	CASSQAGGGRQDEQFF	TGTGCCAGCAGCCAAGCTGGGGGCGGGAGACAGGATGAGCAGTTCTTC
TRBV13	NA	TRBJ2-1	TRBD2	CASSHNSREDEQFF	TGTGCCAGCAGCCACAATTCCCGGGAGGATGAGCAGTTCTTC
TRBV10-3	NA	TRBJ1-2	NA	CAISEATPGGYTF	TGTGCCATCAGTGAGGCTACACCGGGTGGCTACACCTTC
TRBV4-3	NA	TRBJ2-7	NA	CASSQAWHYEQYF	TGCGCCAGCAGCCAGGCATGGCACTACGAGCAGTACTTC
TRBV19	NA	TRBJ1-1	NA	CASTIWSGEGNTEAFF	TGTGCCAGTACCATTTGGTCTGGGGAGGGTAACACTGAAGCTTTCTTT
TRBV20-1	large	TRBJ2-1	NA	CSAGYNEQFF	TGCAGTGCTGGGTACAATGAGCAGTTCTTC
TRBV25-1	NA	TRBJ2-2	TRBD2	CASGLNTGELFF	TGTGCCTCGGGACTAAACACCGGGGAGCTGTTTTTT
TRBV4-1	NA	TRBJ2-3	NA	CASKHDSATDTQYF	TGCGCCAGCAAACATGACTCCGCCACAGATACGCAGTATTTT
TRBV27	NA	TRBJ2-3	TRBD2	CASSWTSRTDTQYF	TGTGCCAGCAGCTGGACTAGCCGCACAGATACGCAGTATTTT
TRBV4-1	NA	TRBJ2-2	TRBD2	CASSPQLAAGELFF	TGCGCCAGCAGCCCACAACTAGCGGCCGGGGAGCTGTTTTTT
TRBV6-5	NA	TRBJ2-5	NA	CASNPVGGRETQYF	TGTGCCAGCAACCCTGTGGGGGGTCGGGAGACCCAGTACTTC
TRBV6-5	NA	TRBJ1-5	NA	CASSYNWGQPQHF	TGTGCCAGCAGTTATAACTGGGGTCAGCCCCAGCATTTT
TRBV28	NA	TRBJ1-1	TRBD1	CASSDRENTEAFF	TGTGCCAGCAGCGACAGGGAGAACACTGAAGCTTTCTTT
TRBV7-9	NA	TRBJ2-5	NA	CASSLEYETQYF	TGTGCCAGCAGCTTAGAATACGAGACCCAGTACTTC
TRBV19	NA	TRBJ1-1	TRBD1	CASSMEGQAMTWNTEAFF	TGTGCCAGTAGTATGGAGGGACAGGCCATGACCTGGAACACTGAAGCTTTCTTT
TRBV19	NA	TRBJ2-7	NA	CASRGGGYEQYF	TGTGCCAGTAGAGGGGGAGGCTACGAGCAGTACTTC
TRBV5-1	NA	TRBJ2-1	TRBD2	CASSLGVAGKGYNEQFF	TGCGCCAGCAGCTTGGGCGTAGCGGGGAAGGGGTACAATGAGCAGTTCTTC
TRBV7-9	NA	TRBJ2-3	NA	CASSLGPPFSPGADTQYF	TGTGCCAGCAGCTTAGGACCACCCTTCTCGCCCGGGGCAGATACGCAGTATTTT
TRBV4-3	NA	TRBJ2-2	TRBD2	CASSQLAGVVTGELFF	TGCGCCAGCAGCCAATTAGCGGGAGTAGTAACCGGGGAGCTGTTTTTT